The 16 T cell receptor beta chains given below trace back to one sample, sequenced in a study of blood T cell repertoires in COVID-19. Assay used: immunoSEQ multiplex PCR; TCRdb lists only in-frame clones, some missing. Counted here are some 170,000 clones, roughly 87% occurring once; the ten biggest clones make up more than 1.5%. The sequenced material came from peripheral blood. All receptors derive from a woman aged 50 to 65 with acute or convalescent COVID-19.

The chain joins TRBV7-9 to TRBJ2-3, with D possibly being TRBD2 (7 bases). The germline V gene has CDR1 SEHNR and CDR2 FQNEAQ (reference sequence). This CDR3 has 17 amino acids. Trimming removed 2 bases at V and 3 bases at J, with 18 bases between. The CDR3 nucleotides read TGTGCCAGCAGCTTATTGGGGGCGGGAGCTCGGACAGATACGCAGTATTTT. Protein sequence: CASSLLGAGARTDTQYF. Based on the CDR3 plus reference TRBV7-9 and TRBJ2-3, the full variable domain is DTGVSQNPRHKITKRGQNVTFRCDPISEHNRLYWYRQTLGQGPEFLTYFQNEAQLEKSRLLSDRFSAERPKGSFSTLEIQRTEQGDSAMYLCASSLLGAGARTDTQYFGPGTRLTVL.

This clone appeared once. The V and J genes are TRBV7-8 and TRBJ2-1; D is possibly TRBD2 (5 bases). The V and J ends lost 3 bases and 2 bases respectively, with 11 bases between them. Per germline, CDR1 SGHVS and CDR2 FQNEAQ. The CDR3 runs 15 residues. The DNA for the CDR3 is TGTGCCAGCAGCTTTGAGGGTGTTGCCTACAATGAGCAGTTCTTC. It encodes CASSFEGVAYNEQFF. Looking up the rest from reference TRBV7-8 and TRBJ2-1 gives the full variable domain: GAGVSQSPRYKVAKRGQDVALRCDPISGHVSLFWYQQALGQGPEFLTYFQNEAQLDKSGLPSDRFFAERPEGSVSTLKIQRTQQEDSAVYLCASSFEGVAYNEQFFGPGTRLTVL.

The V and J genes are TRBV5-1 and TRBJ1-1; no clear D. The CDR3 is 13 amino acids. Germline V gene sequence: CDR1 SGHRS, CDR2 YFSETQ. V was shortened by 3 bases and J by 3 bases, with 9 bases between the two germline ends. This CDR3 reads CASSSNLDTEAFF. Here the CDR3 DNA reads TGCGCCAGCAGCTCTAATTTGGACACTGAAGCTTTCTTT.

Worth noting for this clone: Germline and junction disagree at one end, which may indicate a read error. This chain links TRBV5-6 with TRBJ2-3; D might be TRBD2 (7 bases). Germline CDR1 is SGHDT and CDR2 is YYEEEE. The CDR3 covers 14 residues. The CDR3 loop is CASSLWGGTDTQYF. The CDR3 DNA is TGTGCCAGCAGCCTGTGGGGGGGCACGGATACGCAGTATTTT.

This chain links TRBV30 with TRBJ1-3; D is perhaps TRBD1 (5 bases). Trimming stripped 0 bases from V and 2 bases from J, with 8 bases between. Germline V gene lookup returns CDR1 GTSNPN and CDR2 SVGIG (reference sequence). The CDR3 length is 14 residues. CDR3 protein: CAWSVMDTGNTIYF. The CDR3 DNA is TGTGCCTGGAGTGTAATGGACACTGGAAACACCATATATTTT. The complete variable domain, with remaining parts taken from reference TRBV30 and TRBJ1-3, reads SQTIHQWPATLVQPVGSPLSLECTVEGTSNPNLYWYRQAAGRGLQLLFYSVGIGQISSEVPQNLSASRPQDRQFILSSKKLLLSDSGFYLCAWSVMDTGNTIYFGEGSWLTVV.

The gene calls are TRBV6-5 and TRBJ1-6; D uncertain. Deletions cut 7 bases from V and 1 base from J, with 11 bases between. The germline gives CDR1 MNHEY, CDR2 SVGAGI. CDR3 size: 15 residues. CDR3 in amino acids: CASTPEWSYNSPLHF. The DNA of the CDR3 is TGTGCCAGCACTCCGGAGTGGTCCTATAATTCACCCCTCCACTTT.

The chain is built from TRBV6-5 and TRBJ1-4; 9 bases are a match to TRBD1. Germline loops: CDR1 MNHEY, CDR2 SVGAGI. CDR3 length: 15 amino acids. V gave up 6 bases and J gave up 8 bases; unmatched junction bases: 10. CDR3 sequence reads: CASSRSGTGNEKLFF. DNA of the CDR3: TGTGCCAGCAGCCGGAGCGGGACAGGGAACGAAAAACTGTTTTTT.

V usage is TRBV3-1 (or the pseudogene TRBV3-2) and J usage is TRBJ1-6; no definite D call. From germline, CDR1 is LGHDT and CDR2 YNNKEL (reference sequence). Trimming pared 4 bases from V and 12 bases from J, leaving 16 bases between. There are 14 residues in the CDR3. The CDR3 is CASSLTGETRPLHF. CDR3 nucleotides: TGTGCCAGCAGCCTTACGGGAGAGACTAGACCCCTCCACTTT.

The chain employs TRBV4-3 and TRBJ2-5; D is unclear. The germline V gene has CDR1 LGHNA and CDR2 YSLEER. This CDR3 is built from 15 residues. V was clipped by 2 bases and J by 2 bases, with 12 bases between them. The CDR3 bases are TGCGCCAGCAGCCAAATCCTGAGCTTACAAGAGACCCAGTACTTC. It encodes CASSQILSLQETQYF.

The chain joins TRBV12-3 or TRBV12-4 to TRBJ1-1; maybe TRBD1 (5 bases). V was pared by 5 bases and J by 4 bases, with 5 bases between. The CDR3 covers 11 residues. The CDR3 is CASSQGTEAFF. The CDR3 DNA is TGTGCCAGCAGTCAGGGCACTGAAGCTTTCTTT.

The CDR3 loop is CASSLAGRLNTEAFF. Written as DNA, the CDR3 is TGTGCCAGCAGCTTAGCCGGGAGGTTGAACACTGAAGCTTTCTTT. The rearrangement uses TRBV7-2 and TRBJ1-1; D not resolved. The germline CDR1 and CDR2 sequences are SGHTA and FQGNSA. V lost 0 bases to trimming and J lost 0 bases, with 8 bases between them. The CDR3 loop spans 15 amino acids.

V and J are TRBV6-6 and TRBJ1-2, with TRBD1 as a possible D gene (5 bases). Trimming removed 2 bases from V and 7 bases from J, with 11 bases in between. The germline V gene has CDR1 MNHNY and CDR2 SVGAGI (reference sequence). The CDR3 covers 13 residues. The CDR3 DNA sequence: TGTGCCAGCAGTTACGGACAACTGGGTGGCTACACCTTC. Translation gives CASSYGQLGGYTF.

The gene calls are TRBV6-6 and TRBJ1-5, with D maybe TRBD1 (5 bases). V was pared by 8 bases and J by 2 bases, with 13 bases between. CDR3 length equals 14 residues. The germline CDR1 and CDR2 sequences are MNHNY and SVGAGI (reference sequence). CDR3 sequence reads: CASYPGGGNQPQHF. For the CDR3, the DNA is TGTGCCAGCTACCCGGGGGGGGGCAATCAGCCCCAGCATTTT.

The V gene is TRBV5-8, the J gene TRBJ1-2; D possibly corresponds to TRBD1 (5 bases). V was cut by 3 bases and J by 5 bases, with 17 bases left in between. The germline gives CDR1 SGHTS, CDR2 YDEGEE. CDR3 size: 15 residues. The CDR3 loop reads CASSWAGQEGYGYTF. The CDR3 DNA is TGTGCCAGCAGCTGGGCGGGGCAGGAGGGGTATGGCTACACCTTC.

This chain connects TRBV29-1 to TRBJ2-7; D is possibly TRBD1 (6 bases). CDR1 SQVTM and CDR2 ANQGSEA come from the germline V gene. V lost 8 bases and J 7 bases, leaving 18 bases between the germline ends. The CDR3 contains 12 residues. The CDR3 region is CSITQGMGEQYF. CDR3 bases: TGCAGCATTACCCAGGGGATGGGGGAGCAGTACTTC.

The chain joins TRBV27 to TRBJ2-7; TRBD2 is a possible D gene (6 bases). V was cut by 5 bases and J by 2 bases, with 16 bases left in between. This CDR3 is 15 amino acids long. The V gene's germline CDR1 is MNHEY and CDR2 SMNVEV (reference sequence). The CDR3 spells CASSSGWGITYEQYF. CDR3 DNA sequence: TGTGCCAGCAGTAGCGGGTGGGGGATCACCTACGAGCAGTACTTC.